This T cell receptor beta chain was captured in a study of regulatory T cells in long-lasting Graves disease (dated by TCRdb to about 2021). Background for the entire study: Persistent Graves' disease meant more than 5 years of antithyroid drug treatment with TSH receptor autoantibodies that stayed positive. The study took place in China and was registered as a clinical trial. Antithyroid drugs had been taken for approximately 9.7 years on average by persistent Graves' disease patients in the clinical cohort. A total of 33 samples were covered by TCR sequencing, comprising some 13 persistent and around 20 newly diagnosed Graves' disease patients. Persistent Graves' disease patients were compared with newly diagnosed Graves' disease patients by peripheral blood TCR sequencing and RNA sequencing.

Beyond this particular receptor, the publication reports: More public clonotypes were shared among persistent patients (2,741) than among newly diagnosed patients (roughly 960). Preferential use of TRBV28, TRBJ1-2 and TRBJ2-5 was observed in persistent disease, whereas TRBV20-1 and TRBJ2-1 were favored in newly diagnosed disease. Because the primary lesion, thyroid tissue, could not be accessed, the study looked at peripheral blood alone. The authors noted that the small sample size was a limitation that may lower accuracy. Sequencing and analysis were limited to the TCR beta chain. Compared with newly diagnosed patients, patients with persistent Graves' disease had lower TCR Shannon entropy and fewer highly expanded clones, which suggests clonal expansion.

The library was generated by multiplex PCR. The sample was run on an Illumina HiSeq 4000. To build TCR beta libraries, CDR3 regions were amplified by Arm-PCR using iRepertoire HTBI primers. Before sequencing, the PCR products went through gel purification. The original methods were these. A total of some 65 TRBV and 14 TRBJ segments were identified across samples and were used for gene usage analysis of CDR3 amino acid clonotypes. COPE and FqMerger were used to merge the filtered high-quality paired reads into contigs. BLAST was used to align contigs to IMGT TRBV, TRBD and TRBJ reference genes, with CDR3 defined following IMGT. Clonotypes above 0.1% frequency were classified as highly expanded clones. Shannon entropy served as the measure of repertoire diversity, while the Gini coefficient captured V-J evenness. Public clonotypes were defined as clonotypes shared by more than one individual. TCRdb reran the public reads through fastp at Q25 and MiXCR, keeping productive beta chains. For every CDR3 protein sequence, its rows merge into one entry that carries the most common genes and DNA. TCRdb's processing, not the authors', yielded these V and J calls. The sample contains roughly 400,000 distinct CDR3 sequences, 21% of them found a single time. The top ten constitute roughly an eighth of the sample.

The CDR3 runs 20 residues from the cysteine to the phenylalanine. This entry keeps only the CDR3 DNA: 60 bases, framed from base 1. V and J are trimmed by 3 bases and 4 bases, and the gene matches miss 19 bases of the junction. The germline V gene specifies SGHTA as CDR1 and FQGNSA as CDR2. The sample's time point, from its label and the paper: persistent/refractory GD, antithyroid drugs over 5 years with positive TRAb. RNA was extracted from PBMCs in TRIzol for both TCR sequencing and RNA sequencing. The diagnosis of Graves' disease followed American Thyroid Association guidelines. Patients for the study were recruited at an endocrinology department in Xi'an, China. Each patient gave about 8.1 milliliters of peripheral blood, collected in an EDTA anticoagulant tube. Ficoll Paque Plus density gradient separation was used to isolate PBMCs, and no further T cell sorting was performed. An Agilent 2100 Bioanalyzer and agarose gel were used to assess RNA quality, and a NanoDrop 2000 was used to measure RNA concentration.

Regarding this clonotype: What antigen it recognizes has not been identified. No base qualities exist here, and no much larger clone lies one base off it.

The rearranged segments are TRBV7-2 and TRBJ2-2, with TRBD2 identical over 8 junction bases. The clonotype was recovered from a female donor with Graves disease. The source was peripheral blood mononuclear cells (PBMCs), collected when the disease was refractory, from a patient treated with antithyroid drugs. The CDR3 is CASSFREASGLTRSTGELFF. The nucleotides read TGTGCCAGCAGCTTTCGTGAGGCTAGCGGGCTCACGCGTAGCACCGGGGAGCTGTTTTTT.